A selection of T cell receptor beta chains follows, all from one sample in a study of T-cell memory formation after mild COVID-19. In TCRdb, the 5' RACE reads were re-called with MiXCR into one record per CDR3 protein. The sample lists about 400,000 distinct CDR3 sequences; about 20% were seen once. Sequencing was carried out using PBMCs or a T cell subset sorted from them (not recorded which). The receptors were sampled from a man aged 18-30 years who had mild COVID-19 (a few samples of this study predate the infection). Cell type and time point are not known. CDR3s include the opening cysteine and the closing phenylalanine or tryptophan. The order of the fields is J gene, V gene, clone size, D gene, CDR3 protein, CDR3 DNA. D genes are given only for firm matches. Not every row has a clone size; where given, it reads once, few, many or a size class.

j_gene: TRBJ2-1; v_gene: TRBV29-1; abundance: many; d_gene: TRBD2; CDR3aa: CSVDGGGARNEQFF; CDR3nt: TGCAGCGTTGATGGCGGGGGGGCTCGCAATGAGCAGTTCTTC
j_gene: TRBJ1-2; v_gene: TRBV9; abundance: many; d_gene: NA; CDR3aa: CASSVAGGPTYGYTF; CDR3nt: TGTGCCAGCAGCGTAGCGGGGGGCCCTACCTATGGCTACACCTTC
j_gene: TRBJ2-5; v_gene: TRBV4-2; abundance: NA; d_gene: TRBD1; CDR3aa: CASSRTGVTGETQYF; CDR3nt: TGTGCCAGCAGCCGCACAGGGGTTACAGGAGAGACCCAGTACTTC
j_gene: TRBJ2-5; v_gene: TRBV4-1; abundance: NA; d_gene: NA; CDR3aa: CASSQDGNQETQYF; CDR3nt: TGCGCCAGCAGCCAAGATGGGAATCAAGAGACCCAGTACTTC
j_gene: TRBJ1-4; v_gene: TRBV10-1; abundance: few; d_gene: NA; CDR3aa: CASARDNEKLFF; CDR3nt: TGCGCCAGCGCCCGGGATAATGAAAAACTGTTTTTT
j_gene: TRBJ2-3; v_gene: TRBV6-2/TRBV6-3; abundance: NA; d_gene: TRBD2; CDR3aa: CASTPRGGTDTQYF; CDR3nt: TGTGCCAGTACCCCGCGGGGGGGCACAGATACGCAGTATTTT
j_gene: TRBJ1-2; v_gene: TRBV27; abundance: few; d_gene: NA; CDR3aa: CASSLFGRGLGYTF; CDR3nt: TGTGCCAGCAGTCTCTTCGGACGGGGGCTTGGCTACACCTTC
j_gene: TRBJ2-2; v_gene: TRBV29-1; abundance: few; d_gene: NA; CDR3aa: CSVGPTGTGELFF; CDR3nt: TGCAGCGTTGGCCCGACTGGGACCGGGGAGCTGTTTTTT
j_gene: TRBJ2-1; v_gene: TRBV4-1; abundance: few; d_gene: NA; CDR3aa: CASSQDREIDEQFF; CDR3nt: TGCGCCAGCAGCCAAGATCGGGAAATTGATGAGCAGTTCTTC
j_gene: TRBJ2-3; v_gene: TRBV27; abundance: NA; d_gene: NA; CDR3aa: CASRVASTDTQYF; CDR3nt: TGTGCCAGCAGAGTGGCCAGCACAGATACGCAGTATTTT
j_gene: TRBJ1-2; v_gene: TRBV29-1; abundance: few; d_gene: TRBD1; CDR3aa: CSLGTDYGYTF; CDR3nt: TGCAGCCTCGGGACAGATTATGGCTACACCTTC
j_gene: TRBJ1-2; v_gene: TRBV5-5; abundance: NA; d_gene: TRBD1; CDR3aa: CASSEGQGAGGYTF; CDR3nt: TGTGCCAGCAGCGAGGGACAGGGGGCTGGTGGCTACACCTTC
j_gene: TRBJ2-2; v_gene: TRBV2; abundance: NA; d_gene: NA; CDR3aa: CASRDFSGTGELFF; CDR3nt: TGTGCCAGCAGGGACTTTTCTGGCACCGGGGAGCTGTTTTTT
j_gene: TRBJ1-4; v_gene: TRBV6-5; abundance: NA; d_gene: NA; CDR3aa: CASSYSMPNRRGSEKLFF; CDR3nt: TGTGCCAGCAGTTACTCCATGCCTAACAGGAGGGGGAGTGAAAAACTGTTTTTT
j_gene: TRBJ1-5; v_gene: TRBV25-1; abundance: many; d_gene: NA; CDR3aa: CASSRGNQPQHF; CDR3nt: TGTGCCAGCAGTCGAGGGAATCAGCCCCAGCATTTT
j_gene: TRBJ2-7; v_gene: TRBV7-9; abundance: NA; d_gene: TRBD1; CDR3aa: CASSAGGITYEQYF; CDR3nt: TGTGCCAGCAGCGCAGGGGGTATAACCTACGAGCAGTACTTC
j_gene: TRBJ2-2; v_gene: TRBV2; abundance: few; d_gene: NA; CDR3aa: CASSEGSPVAGELFF; CDR3nt: TGTGCCAGCAGTGAGGGATCCCCAGTAGCCGGGGAGCTGTTTTTT
j_gene: TRBJ1-3; v_gene: TRBV7-2; abundance: few; d_gene: NA; CDR3aa: CASSRGDGFSGNTIYF; CDR3nt: TGTGCCAGCAGCCGGGGGGACGGCTTCTCTGGAAACACCATATATTTT
j_gene: TRBJ2-5; v_gene: TRBV7-6; abundance: NA; d_gene: NA; CDR3aa: CASSLEGSQETQYF; CDR3nt: TGTGCCAGCAGCTTAGAGGGCAGTCAAGAGACCCAGTACTTC
j_gene: TRBJ2-1; v_gene: TRBV6-5; abundance: NA; d_gene: TRBD1; CDR3aa: CASRIRTGAYNEQFF; CDR3nt: TGTGCCAGCAGAATAAGGACAGGGGCCTACAATGAGCAGTTCTTC
j_gene: TRBJ2-7; v_gene: TRBV5-4; abundance: NA; d_gene: TRBD1; CDR3aa: CASSGGTPGQGYEQYF; CDR3nt: TGTGCCAGCAGCGGCGGAACGCCGGGACAGGGATACGAGCAGTACTTC
j_gene: TRBJ2-7; v_gene: TRBV9; abundance: few; d_gene: TRBD2; CDR3aa: CASSVAPAGGYEQYF; CDR3nt: TGTGCCAGCAGCGTAGCCCCAGCGGGGGGCTACGAGCAGTACTTC
j_gene: TRBJ2-7; v_gene: TRBV5-5; abundance: many; d_gene: NA; CDR3aa: CASSSPGGWGDEQYF; CDR3nt: TGTGCCAGCAGTTCCCCGGGGGGCTGGGGCGACGAGCAGTACTTC
j_gene: TRBJ1-2; v_gene: TRBV5-5; abundance: NA; d_gene: NA; CDR3aa: CASSFRRNYGYTF; CDR3nt: TGTGCCAGCAGCTTCCGGAGAAACTATGGCTACACCTTC
j_gene: TRBJ1-4; v_gene: TRBV5-1; abundance: NA; d_gene: NA; CDR3aa: CASSLLGGNEKLFF; CDR3nt: TGCGCCAGCAGCTTGCTCGGGGGAAATGAAAAACTGTTTTTT
j_gene: TRBJ1-5; v_gene: TRBV6-2/TRBV6-3; abundance: NA; d_gene: NA; CDR3aa: CASSYPQPQHF; CDR3nt: TGTGCCAGCAGTTATCCTCAGCCCCAGCATTTT
j_gene: TRBJ2-3; v_gene: TRBV27; abundance: NA; d_gene: TRBD2; CDR3aa: CASSFGGKPPDTQYF; CDR3nt: TGTGCCAGCAGTTTCGGGGGGAAGCCCCCAGATACGCAGTATTTT
j_gene: TRBJ2-4; v_gene: TRBV12-3/TRBV12-4; abundance: few; d_gene: TRBD1; CDR3aa: CASSFAQGTNIQYF; CDR3nt: TGTGCCAGCAGTTTTGCACAGGGGACAAACATTCAGTACTTC
j_gene: TRBJ2-3; v_gene: TRBV18; abundance: few; d_gene: NA; CDR3aa: CASSPIYTGDTQYF; CDR3nt: TGTGCCAGCTCACCGATTTACACGGGAGATACGCAGTATTTT
j_gene: TRBJ2-1; v_gene: TRBV4-1; abundance: many; d_gene: NA; CDR3aa: CASSPRGVNEQFF; CDR3nt: TGCGCCAGCAGCCCCCGGGGTGTCAATGAGCAGTTCTTC
j_gene: TRBJ2-3; v_gene: TRBV28; abundance: NA; d_gene: TRBD2; CDR3aa: CASSLGRAGLTDTQYF; CDR3nt: TGTGCCAGCAGTCTCGGGCGAGCGGGGCTCACAGATACGCAGTATTTT
j_gene: TRBJ2-3; v_gene: TRBV4-3; abundance: NA; d_gene: NA; CDR3aa: CASSQEGRAGADTQYF; CDR3nt: TGCGCCAGCAGCCAAGAAGGGCGGGCAGGGGCAGATACGCAGTATTTT
j_gene: TRBJ2-1; v_gene: TRBV27; abundance: NA; d_gene: TRBD1; CDR3aa: CASSSTGTGGTNEQFF; CDR3nt: TGTGCCAGCAGTTCAACCGGGACAGGCGGGACCAATGAGCAGTTCTTC
j_gene: TRBJ1-6; v_gene: TRBV4-1; abundance: NA; d_gene: NA; CDR3aa: CASSQDRDSPLHF; CDR3nt: TGCGCCAGCAGCCAGGACAGAGACTCACCCCTCCACTTT
j_gene: TRBJ1-1; v_gene: TRBV12-3/TRBV12-4; abundance: many; d_gene: NA; CDR3aa: CASSLVPGEAFF; CDR3nt: TGTGCCAGCAGTTTAGTACCGGGAGAAGCTTTCTTT